This T cell receptor (beta chain) comes out of a study of tumor-infiltrating lymphocytes in primary liver carcinoma. Unsorted bulk tissue of about 20-32 mg yielded co-extracted RNA and DNA. cDNA specific to TCR beta was made from 500 to 650 ng of total RNA, with a constant-region primer employed for priming. TCR beta libraries came from three nested multiplex PCR rounds using slightly modified ARM-PCR. TCRdb reprocessed the multiplex PCR reads via MiXCR and lists one record per CDR3 protein. The sample has about 75,000 distinct CDR3 sequences; about 75% are singletons. The sample comprised tumor-adjacent normal liver tissue. This clonotype originated in a middle-aged man with primary liver carcinoma and hepatitis B virus infection.

The CDR3: CASSYMLFTGTGELFF. The CDR3 DNA reads TGCGCCAGCAGCTACATGCTGTTTACAGGCACCGGGGAGCTGTTTTTT. This chain uses TRBV5-1 with TRBJ2-2, with TRBD1 as a possible D gene (5 bases). The CDR3 totals 16 residues. Trimming took 3 bases from V and 4 from J, leaving 16 bases between them. CDR1 and CDR2 from the germline V gene are SGHRS and YFSETQ.